This is a list of T cell receptor beta chains from one sample in a study of T cell responses to AZD1222 COVID-19 vaccine. This table comes from immunoSEQ multiplex PCR, and its TCRdb copy is limited to in-frame clones, with some not included. Among roughly 120,000 clones listed, more than 80% were seen once. Specimen: peripheral blood, collected on day 0 of AZD1222 vaccination. The source is an adult in good health. CDR3s include the opening cysteine and the closing phenylalanine or tryptophan. Each record gives: V gene, D gene, J gene, CDR3 DNA, CDR3 protein. A D gene is named only where the DNA matches it firmly.

v_call: TRBV30
d_call: NA
j_call: TRBJ2-2
cdr3_nt: TGTGCCTGGAGTCGGGGCGGGGAGCTGTTTTTT
cdr3_aa: CAWSRGGELFF

v_call: TRBV10-1
d_call: NA
j_call: TRBJ2-2
cdr3_nt: TGCGCCAGCAGTGTGCGTAGGACCGGGGAGCTGTTTTTT
cdr3_aa: CASSVRRTGELFF

v_call: TRBV29-1
d_call: NA
j_call: TRBJ1-4
cdr3_nt: TGCAGCGTTGTTTTATGGGACAAACGAGAAAAACTGTTTTTT
cdr3_aa: CSVVLWDKREKLFF

v_call: TRBV7-9
d_call: NA
j_call: TRBJ2-7
cdr3_nt: TGTGCCAGCAGCTTAGCCAGGGGCCCCTTGGGCGAGCAGTACTTC
cdr3_aa: CASSLARGPLGEQYF

v_call: TRBV29-1
d_call: TRBD1
j_call: TRBJ1-1
cdr3_nt: TGCAGCGTGGGACAGACGAACACTGAAGCTTTCTTT
cdr3_aa: CSVGQTNTEAFF

v_call: TRBV21-1
d_call: NA
j_call: TRBJ2-5
cdr3_nt: TGTGCCAGCAGCAAGGGGGACGGGAGGAATGAAGAGACCCAGTACTTC
cdr3_aa: CASSKGDGRNEETQYF

v_call: TRBV3-1/TRBV3-2
d_call: NA
j_call: TRBJ1-4
cdr3_nt: TGTGCCAGCAGCAGGAGTACTAATGAAAAACTGTTTTTT
cdr3_aa: CASSRSTNEKLFF

v_call: TRBV28
d_call: NA
j_call: TRBJ1-2
cdr3_nt: TGTGCCAGCAGTTTGGACGGTGCGGGAGGCTACACCTTC
cdr3_aa: CASSLDGAGGYTF

v_call: TRBV7-2
d_call: NA
j_call: TRBJ2-1
cdr3_nt: TGTGCCAGCAGCTTAGTCCCAGACCGCTCCTACAATGAGCAGTTCTTC
cdr3_aa: CASSLVPDRSYNEQFF

v_call: TRBV19
d_call: TRBD1
j_call: TRBJ1-2
cdr3_nt: TGTGCCAGTACTCTCGGGACAGGGTTCGCCTATGGCTACACCTTC
cdr3_aa: CASTLGTGFAYGYTF